The 24 T cell receptor beta chains in this list originate from one sample, sequenced in a study of T cells after yellow fever vaccination. TCRdb used MiXCR to reprocess the 5' RACE reads, holding one entry per CDR3 protein. The repertoire consists of roughly 500,000 distinct CDR3 sequences, with less than 20% occurring once and the leading ten covering 14%. Sequenced material: PBMCs, taken 15 days after the yellow fever booster vaccination. These receptors all come from a man aged 30 to 45 who received the YFV17D yellow fever vaccine.

This clonotype was seen more than once but under ten times. V gene TRBV5-1 combines with J gene TRBJ2-5; no reliable D call. Germline V gives CDR1 SGHRS, CDR2 YFSETQ. The CDR3 length is 14 residues. V was cut by 4 bases and J by 3 bases, with 13 bases left in between. The CDR3 reads CASSKNGGKETQYF. CDR3 DNA: TGCGCCAGCAGCAAAAACGGTGGCAAAGAGACCCAGTACTTC.

The chain employs TRBV21-1 and TRBJ1-1. TRBV21-1 is recorded as a pseudogene. This CDR3 has 13 residues. CDR3 region: CASSRGPDMPAFF. In DNA, the CDR3 is TGTGCCAGCAGCAGAGGGCCCGACATGCCAGCTTTCTTT.

The chain carries TRBV7-8 and TRBJ2-6; D perhaps matches TRBD2 (5 bases). V was cut by 10 bases and J by 4 bases, with 11 bases left in between. Germline values: CDR1 SGHVS, CDR2 FQNEAQ. The CDR3 extends over 13 amino acids. CDR3: CATHRGGANVLTF. The CDR3 DNA is TGTGCCACCCATAGAGGGGGGGCCAACGTCCTGACTTTC. The whole variable domain, filled in from reference TRBV7-8 and TRBJ2-6, reads GAGVSQSPRYKVAKRGQDVALRCDPISGHVSLFWYQQALGQGPEFLTYFQNEAQLDKSGLPSDRFFAERPEGSVSTLKIQRTQQEDSAVYLCATHRGGANVLTFGAGSRLTVL.

V gene TRBV6-1 combines with J gene TRBJ2-7, with 7 bases aligning to TRBD2. The CDR3 totals 13 residues. The V and J ends lost 6 bases and 6 bases, in that order; junction bases with no gene match: 8. CDR1 MNHNS and CDR2 SASEGT come from the germline V gene. The CDR3 is CASRVRERGEQYF. The DNA of the CDR3 is TGTGCCAGCAGGGTGCGGGAGAGAGGCGAGCAGTACTTC.

The V call is TRBV7-2, the J call TRBJ2-1; no firm D call. V gave up 1 base and J gave up 0 bases, with 10 bases separating them. Germline V gene data show CDR1 as SGHTA and CDR2 as FQGNSA. The CDR3 covers 16 residues. The CDR3 nucleotides are TGTGCCAGCAGCTTAGTGGGGTCGAGCTCCTACAATGAGCAGTTCTTC. The encoded protein is CASSLVGSSSYNEQFF.

This clonotype showed up just a few times. The chain joins TRBV24-1 to TRBJ2-3, with D maybe TRBD2 (6 bases). V was clipped by 9 bases and J by 0 bases, with 9 bases between them. The CDR3 loop spans 13 amino acids. CDR1 KGHDR and CDR2 SFDVKD come from the germline V gene. DNA of the CDR3: TGTGCCACCCGGGACTCGAGCACAGATACGCAGTATTTT. The encoded protein is CATRDSSTDTQYF.

This clonotype was recorded a few times. The chain has TRBV20-1 and TRBJ2-5; 9 positions match TRBD2. Germline trimming cut 0 bases from V and 5 bases from J; bases unmatched to any gene: 1. This CDR3 spans 13 amino acids. Germline CDR1 is DFQATT and CDR2 is SNEGSKA (reference sequence). The CDR3 bases are TGCAGTGCTAGAGAGAGCGGGAGGGAGACCCAGTACTTC. Its translation is CSARESGRETQYF.

The V call is TRBV20-1, the J call TRBJ2-7; possibly TRBD1 for D (7 bases). Looked up from germline, CDR1 is DFQATT and CDR2 is SNEGSKA (reference sequence). The ends were cut back, 1 base at V and 2 bases at J, with 15 bases in the middle. The CDR3 length is 15 residues. The DNA of the CDR3 is TGCAGTGCTAGAGCTAGGTCAGGGGGGACCTACGAGCAGTACTTC. Its protein is CSARARSGGTYEQYF.

This clonotype was recorded a few times. The rearrangement joins TRBV7-2 to TRBJ2-7; weak D call: TRBD2 (6 bases). CDR1 SGHTA and CDR2 FQGNSA come from the germline V gene. CDR3 length equals 14 residues. V lost 2 bases to trimming and J lost 3 bases, with 11 bases between them. The CDR3 DNA follows: TGTGCCAGCAGCTTACTCGGGAGTCGCTACGAGCAGTACTTC. It translates to CASSLLGSRYEQYF.

This clonotype was detected once. The J gene is TRBJ2-5, the V gene TRBV5-1; 9 bases are shared with TRBD1. This CDR3 is built from 14 residues. The V segment lost 0 bases and the J segment 8 bases; nucleotides outside the gene matches: 5. In germline, CDR1 is SGHRS, CDR2 YFSETQ. In DNA, the CDR3 is TGCGCCAGCAGCTTGGCCTCACAGGGGGCTACCCAGTACTTC. This translates into CASSLASQGATQYF.

In DNA form, the CDR3 reads TGTGCCAGCAGCGGAGGGGTCTACAATGAGCAGTTCTTC. Translating it yields CASSGGVYNEQFF. The V call is TRBV7-2, the J call TRBJ2-1, with D possibly TRBD2 on 6 matching bases. V was cut by 5 bases and J by 3 bases, with 8 bases left in between. The CDR3 is 13 residues long. Per germline, CDR1 SGHTA and CDR2 FQGNSA.

The chain couples TRBV20-1 to TRBJ1-3; a possible D gene is TRBD1 (6 bases). Between the trimmed V and J ends, which lost 6 bases and 1 base, there was a span of 16 bases. CDR1 and CDR2 (germline): DFQATT, SNEGSKA (reference sequence). This CDR3 contains 15 residues. The CDR3 spells CSARLSGTSGNTIYF. CDR3 nucleotides: TGCAGTGCCAGACTGTCTGGGACATCTGGAAACACCATATATTTT.

This clonotype was counted ten times or more. The J gene is TRBJ2-7, the V gene TRBV18; D uncertain. The CDR3 loop spans 14 amino acids. Trimming pared 0 bases from V and 2 bases from J, leaving 8 bases between. CDR1 KGHSH and CDR2 LQKENI come from the germline V gene. CDR3 sequence (DNA): TGTGCCAGCTCACCACCGGCGAAGGCCTACGAGCAGTACTTC. It encodes CASSPPAKAYEQYF.

The table lists this clonotype with a few counts. The V and J genes are TRBV12-3 or TRBV12-4 and TRBJ1-1; D may be TRBD1 (5 bases). The CDR3 is 14 amino acids. Between the trimmed V and J ends, which lost 6 bases and 5 bases, there was a span of 16 bases. The CDR3 sequence is CASSREGKGTEAFF. Here the CDR3 DNA reads TGTGCCAGCAGCCGTGAGGGGAAAGGTACTGAAGCTTTCTTT.

This clonotype has a handful of counts. V and J are TRBV29-1 and TRBJ2-5, with D uncertain. The germline CDR1 and CDR2 sequences are SQVTM and ANQGSEA. V lost 3 bases to trimming and J lost 7 bases, with 12 bases between them. The CDR3 has 12 residues. Written as DNA, the CDR3 is TGCAGCGTTGATATTGTAGAGCGGACCCAGTACTTC. Translated: CSVDIVERTQYF.

This clonotype was detected a few times. This rearrangement joins TRBV29-1 to TRBJ2-5; D unresolved. V lost 1 base and J 1 base, leaving 13 bases between the germline ends. The germline CDR1 and CDR2 sequences are SQVTM and ANQGSEA. CDR3 size: 15 residues. This chain's CDR3 is CSVEGSRRSQETQYF. Written as DNA, the CDR3 is TGCAGCGTTGAAGGGAGCAGGCGGAGCCAAGAGACCCAGTACTTC.

This clonotype was recorded a few times. V usage is TRBV18 and J usage is TRBJ2-7, with D possibly matching TRBD1 (5 bases). V was clipped by 0 bases and J by 0 bases, with 9 bases between them. The length of the CDR3 is 15 residues. Looked up from germline, CDR1 is KGHSH and CDR2 is LQKENI. The DNA of the CDR3 is TGTGCCAGCTCACCACCCACAGGCCTCTCCTACGAGCAGTACTTC. Translation: CASSPPTGLSYEQYF.

This chain joins TRBV2 and TRBJ2-1; 7 bases agree with TRBD1. The V segment lost 3 bases and the J segment 6 bases; nucleotides outside the gene matches: 11. Germline values: CDR1 SNHLY, CDR2 FYNNEI. The CDR3 length is 16 residues. The CDR3 nucleotides read TGTGCCAGCAGTGAGACCGTAGGGAACAGGGGCAATGAGCAGTTCTTC. Its translation: CASSETVGNRGNEQFF.

This sequence joins TRBV5-6 and TRBJ2-7; 10 nucleotides match TRBD1. This CDR3 spans 14 amino acids. J gave up 7 bases and V 4 bases, and 8 bases lay outside the gene matches. Looked up from germline, CDR1 is SGHDT and CDR2 is YYEEEE. CDR3 sequence: CASSPGTGVLEQYF. The CDR3 DNA follows: TGTGCCAGCAGCCCCGGGACAGGGGTTTTAGAGCAGTACTTC.

J is TRBJ2-2 and V is TRBV3-1; D perhaps matches TRBD2 (5 bases). With 3 bases removed from V and 6 bases from J, the gap between germline ends came to 11 bases. Per the germline V gene, CDR1 is LGHDT and CDR2 is YNNKEL (reference sequence). There are 14 residues in the CDR3. The CDR3 sequence is CASSQRGSPGELFF. The CDR3 DNA is TGTGCCAGCAGCCAGAGAGGGTCGCCCGGGGAGCTGTTTTTT.

This clonotype came up a few times. This sequence joins TRBV28 and TRBJ2-1; D perhaps matches TRBD2 (6 bases). The germline V gene encodes CDR1 MDHEN and CDR2 SYDVKM. The CDR3 has 13 amino acids. Between the trimmed V and J ends, which lost 6 bases and 6 bases, there was a span of 12 bases. For the CDR3, the DNA is TGTGCCAGCAGGCTTGGACTACCCAATGAGCAGTTCTTC. It encodes CASRLGLPNEQFF.

This clonotype has a handful of counts. V is TRBV27 and J is TRBJ1-3; D unclear. Germline CDR1 and CDR2: MNHEY and SMNVEV (reference sequence). The CDR3 totals 15 residues. Trimming removed 2 bases at V and 0 bases at J, with 8 bases between. The CDR3 region is CASSLGFGSGNTIYF. In DNA form, the CDR3 reads TGTGCCAGCAGTTTAGGGTTTGGCTCTGGAAACACCATATATTTT.

The V gene is TRBV25-1, the J gene TRBJ1-6; D is possibly TRBD1 (6 bases). The germline V gene has CDR1 MGHDK and CDR2 SYGVNS. The length of the CDR3 is 15 residues. Trimming left V 6 bases short and J 2 bases short, with 11 bases between. The CDR3 nucleotides read TGTGCCAGCAGGAGAGGGGACACCTATAATTCACCCCTCCACTTT. Translated: CASRRGDTYNSPLHF.

This clonotype has only a few counts. The chain recombines TRBV9 with TRBJ2-7; D unclear. Trimming shortened V by 9 bases and J by 9 bases, and 16 bases separated the two germline ends. Per germline, CDR1 SGDLS and CDR2 YYNGEE. This CDR3 contains 11 residues. This chain's CDR3 is CATPPLDGQYF. The CDR3 region has the DNA TGTGCCACCCCGCCTCTGGACGGGCAGTACTTC.